This record looks at one T cell receptor (beta chain) sequence and its context. No antigen is known for it. Both ends of each TCR cDNA library bore sample-specific barcodes. Authors' data handling: Per-library CDR3 reads ranged about 2.2 to 4 million; clonotypes, ~95,000 to ~550,000. TCRdb re-derived calls from the 5' RACE reads in MiXCR, one entry per CDR3 protein. In this record, the V and J calls reflect TCRdb's handling and not the investigators' own analysis. The table includes a few hundred thousand distinct CDR3 sequences, about 28% detected once. This specimen comes from a study of identical twins' blood T cells. Germline V gene lookup returns CDR1 DFQATT and CDR2 SNEGSKA (reference sequence). The CDR3 is 14 amino acids. V was clipped by 3 bases and J by 3 bases; unmatched bases: 8. Whole-study results and caveats: Twins shared more top CDR3 clonotypes than unrelated donors did.

The sequenced sample was PBMCs. The receptor's source is a woman between 18 and 55 years old in good health. The chain couples TRBV20-1 to TRBJ2-7, with TRBD2 matching over 7 bases. The CDR3 here is CSASPAGTFYEQYF. The CDR3 DNA follows: TGCAGTGCTAGTCCAGCGGGAACCTTCTACGAGCAGTACTTC.